Listed here are 25 T cell receptor beta chains from one sample, sequenced in a study of OX40 agonist ivuxolimab in advanced cancers. Generated by immunoSEQ multiplex PCR, the TCRdb table keeps only in-frame clones and is missing some. The sample contains around 37,000 clones, more than 70% of which appear only once. Sequenced material: CD4+ or CD8+ T cells sorted from blood, taken in a trial of the OX40 agonist ivuxolimab. Source of these receptors: an adult with an advanced solid tumor such as melanoma, head and neck, liver or kidney cancer.

The V gene is TRBV7-9, the J gene TRBJ2-1; 13 bases fit TRBD2. Germline loops: CDR1 SEHNR, CDR2 FQNEAQ (reference sequence). The ends lost 4 bases at V and 9 bases at J; junction bases unmatched: 6. This CDR3 is built from 15 residues. CDR3 sequence: CASSSPGLAGIEQFF. CDR3 coding DNA: TGTGCCAGCAGCTCGCCGGGACTAGCGGGAATTGAGCAGTTCTTC.

The J gene is TRBJ2-5, the V gene TRBV11-3, with D uncertain. V lost 1 base to trimming and J lost 1 base, with 10 bases between them. The length of the CDR3 is 15 residues. CDR1 is SGHNT and CDR2 is YENEEA in the germline V gene. The CDR3 here is CASSLGRRSQETQYF. The CDR3 DNA sequence: TGTGCCAGCAGCTTAGGACGTAGATCCCAAGAGACCCAGTACTTC.

The chain recombines TRBV28 with TRBJ2-7; 11 nucleotides agree with TRBD1. The germline gives CDR1 MDHEN, CDR2 SYDVKM. The J segment lost 0 bases and the V segment lost 3 bases, leaving 10 bases of the junction unmatched. The length of the CDR3 is 18 residues. The DNA of the CDR3 is TGTGCCAGCAGTTTCACCGGGACAGGGGGAAAGGGCTCCTACGAGCAGTACTTC. Translated, it gives CASSFTGTGGKGSYEQYF.

The chain links TRBV29-1 to TRBJ1-1, with 7 positions matching TRBD1. The length of the CDR3 is 13 residues. V shed 5 bases, J shed 4 bases, and the junction held 7 bases outside the gene matches. Germline V gives CDR1 SQVTM, CDR2 ANQGSEA. Here the CDR3 DNA reads TGCAGCGTTCTACTCAGGGGGAGCACTGAAGCTTTCTTT. The encoded protein is CSVLLRGSTEAFF.

This clone was picked up one time. V gene TRBV28 combines with J gene TRBJ2-5; the match to TRBD1 covers 7 bases. The closer fit of TRBJ2-7 to the DNA end suggests the J call may be wrong. From germline, CDR1 is MDHEN and CDR2 SYDVKM. CDR3 size: 20 residues. The CDR3 spells CASSLTLIMGTGEGTYEQYF. The CDR3 DNA is TGTGCCAGCAGTTTAACCCTTATAATGGGAACAGGGGAAGGGACCTACGAGCAGTACTTC.

The chain joins TRBV19 to TRBJ2-7, with TRBD2 matching 8 bases. Unmatched junction bases numbered 6, after V lost 8 bases and J lost 0 bases. Germline CDR1 and CDR2: LNHDA and SQIVND (reference sequence). The CDR3 totals 14 residues. The CDR3 spells CASREGTSSYEQYF. The CDR3 DNA reads TGTGCCAGTCGGGAGGGGACCAGCTCCTACGAGCAGTACTTC.

This chain uses TRBV15 with TRBJ2-3; 14 positions match TRBD2. CDR3 length equals 19 residues. The V gene's germline CDR1 is LNHNV and CDR2 YYDKDF (reference sequence). V lost 5 bases, J lost 2 bases, and 12 bases stayed unmatched. As DNA, the CDR3 is TGTGCCACCAGCGGATCCGGGACTAGCGGGAGAGAATTCACAGATACGCAGTATTTT. Its translation is CATSGSGTSGREFTDTQYF. The full variable domain, in which reference TRBV15 and TRBJ2-3 provide the parts outside the CDR3, is DAMVIQNPRYQVTQFGKPVTLSCSQTLNHNVMYWYQQKSSQAPKLLFHYYDKDFNNEADTPDNFQSRRPNTSFCFLDIRSPGLGDTAMYLCATSGSGTSGREFTDTQYFGPGTRLTVL.

In its sample, this clone is large (0.1 to 1%). The rearrangement uses TRBV2 and TRBJ1-1; 8 bases agree with TRBD1. J gave up 5 bases and V 0 bases, and 2 bases lay outside the gene matches. CDR1 and CDR2 (germline): SNHLY, FYNNEI. This CDR3 comprises 14 residues. The CDR3 loop reads CASSEATGGTEAFF. The CDR3 nucleotides are TGTGCCAGCAGTGAAGCAACAGGGGGTACTGAAGCTTTCTTT.

This chain uses TRBV13 with TRBJ2-1; TRBD2 matches 13 bases. The V segment lost 4 bases and the J segment 7 bases; nucleotides outside the gene matches: 1. This CDR3 comprises 14 residues. Germline V gene sequence: CDR1 PRHDT, CDR2 FYEKMQ (reference sequence). The CDR3 bases are TGTGCCAGCAGCTGGGGACTAGCGGGGAATGAGCAGTTCTTC. Protein product: CASSWGLAGNEQFF.

The genes are TRBV10-1 and TRBJ2-3; D might be TRBD2 (5 bases). Germline loops: CDR1 WNHNN, CDR2 SYGVQD (reference sequence). V was cut by 11 bases and J by 3 bases, with 30 bases left in between. The CDR3 is 18 amino acids. CDR3 sequence (DNA): TGCGCCCGAAGGAGGAGTATGAACAGCGACTTTGAGACAGATACGCAGTATTTT. Translating gives CARRRSMNSDFETDTQYF.

This sequence joins TRBV4-1 and TRBJ2-7; TRBD1 is a possible D gene (6 bases). V shed 0 bases and J shed 0 bases, with 9 bases lying between them. Per the germline V gene, CDR1 is MGHRA and CDR2 is YSYEKL. The length of the CDR3 is 15 residues. The CDR3 DNA reads as TGCGCCAGCAGCCAAGAGGGGGCAACCTCCTACGAGCAGTACTTC. This translates into CASSQEGATSYEQYF.

By frequency in the sample, this clone is medium-sized. The V call is TRBV5-6, the J call TRBJ2-7; D gene uncertain. V shed 0 bases and J shed 5 bases, with 9 bases lying between them. CDR1 and CDR2 (germline): SGHDT, YYEEEE. This CDR3 is built from 13 residues. The DNA of the CDR3 is TGTGCCAGCAGCTTGGGGGGAATCGACGAGCAGTACTTC. Translating gives CASSLGGIDEQYF.

This chain joins TRBV18 and TRBJ2-2; no clear D. Germline CDR1 reads KGHSH; CDR2 reads LQKENI. The CDR3 is 14 residues long. The V end was cut by 2 bases, the J end by 0 bases, with 4 bases between. The CDR3 bases are TGTGCCAGCTCACCAGGACCGAACACCGGGGAGCTGTTTTTT. Translation gives CASSPGPNTGELFF.

The chain is built from TRBV7-9 and TRBJ2-6; 9 positions match TRBD1. The CDR3 runs 18 residues. The V gene end was trimmed by 6 bases and the J gene end by 0 bases; junction bases not matched to a gene: 9. Germline values: CDR1 SEHNR, CDR2 FQNEAQ (reference sequence). The CDR3 DNA sequence: TGTGCCAGCAGGTTTAAAGGGACAGGGCTCTCTGGGGCCAACGTCCTGACTTTC. This translates into CASRFKGTGLSGANVLTF.

The chain uses TRBV28 and TRBJ2-1; 7 bases agree with TRBD2. In germline, CDR1 is MDHEN, CDR2 SYDVKM. The J segment lost 6 bases and the V segment lost 1 base, leaving 9 bases of the junction unmatched. The CDR3 has 16 residues. This chain's CDR3 is CASSLYDMGTTNEQFF. The CDR3, as DNA: TGTGCCAGCAGTTTATACGATATGGGGACTACCAATGAGCAGTTCTTC.

The chain is built from TRBV29-1 and TRBJ2-7; TRBD1 might be the D (6 bases). Trimming took off 6 bases at V and 3 bases at J, with 15 bases between the two ends. CDR1 and CDR2 from the germline V gene are SQVTM and ANQGSEA. The length of the CDR3 is 13 residues. The CDR3 DNA reads as TGCAGCGTCGACACAGGGATCAACTACGAGCAGTACTTC. Translated: CSVDTGINYEQYF.

In DNA form, the CDR3 reads TGTGCCAGCAGTCCATTAGCAGCCGATTACGAGCAGTACTTC. It is translated as CASSPLAADYEQYF. This rearrangement joins TRBV6-6 to TRBJ2-7; D gene ambiguous. The V end was cut by 5 bases, the J end by 4 bases, with 15 bases between. Germline loops: CDR1 MNHNY, CDR2 SVGAGI (reference sequence). This CDR3 has 14 residues.

The chain links TRBV13 to TRBJ2-3, with D possibly matching TRBD1 (5 bases). Trimming stripped 5 bases from V and 1 base from J, with 19 bases between. Germline V CDR1 and CDR2: PRHDT, FYEKMQ (reference sequence). The CDR3 spans 17 residues. As DNA, the CDR3 is TGTGCCAGCAGCGCGGTCGCAGGGCCGACGGGCACAGATACGCAGTATTTT. As protein: CASSAVAGPTGTDTQYF. Based on the CDR3 plus reference TRBV13 and TRBJ2-3, the full variable domain is AAGVIQSPRHLIKEKRETATLKCYPIPRHDTVYWYQQGPGQDPQFLISFYEKMQSDKGSIPDRFSAQQFSDYHSELNMSSLELGDSALYFCASSAVAGPTGTDTQYFGPGTRLTVL.

The V gene is TRBV11-2, the J gene TRBJ2-2; no definite D call. V was shortened by 5 bases and J by 8 bases, with 6 bases between the two germline ends. Germline values: CDR1 SGHAT, CDR2 FQNNGV. This CDR3 has 11 residues. The DNA for the CDR3 is TGTGCCAGCAGCGCTCTAGGGGAGCTGTTTTTT. This translates into CASSALGELFF. The full variable domain, with the rest looked up from reference TRBV11-2 and TRBJ2-2, is EAGVAQSPRYKIIEKRQSVAFWCNPISGHATLYWYQQILGQGPKLLIQFQNNGVVDDSQLPKDRFSAERLKGVDSTLKIQPAKLEDSAVYLCASSALGELFFGEGSRLTVL.

For the CDR3, the DNA is TGTGCCAGCAGCTTTTTCCATTATGGAGGGAGCAATGAGCAGTTCTTC. Its translation: CASSFFHYGGSNEQFF. This chain connects TRBV5-6 to TRBJ2-1; a weak D match, TRBD2 (6 bases). There are 16 residues in the CDR3. V dropped 2 bases and J dropped 6 bases, with 18 bases sitting between them. In germline, CDR1 is SGHDT, CDR2 YYEEEE.

The chain combines TRBV5-1 with TRBJ2-1; 7 bases fit TRBD1. The V and J ends lost 6 bases and 4 bases, in that order; junction bases with no gene match: 10. Germline V lookup: CDR1 SGHRS, CDR2 YFSETQ. The CDR3 runs 15 residues. CDR3 in amino acids: CASTPDRVTYNEQFF. CDR3 nucleotide sequence: TGCGCCAGCACCCCCGACAGGGTTACGTACAATGAGCAGTTCTTC.

The chain carries TRBV4-1 and TRBJ1-5, with D possibly being TRBD1 (6 bases). The CDR3 runs to 15 residues. Germline lookup yields CDR1 MGHRA and CDR2 YSYEKL. Trimming removed 3 bases at V and 11 bases at J, with 20 bases between. CDR3 loop: CASSHVGGALLSQHF. As DNA, the CDR3 is TGCGCCAGCAGCCATGTTGGGGGGGCCCTTTTGTCCCAGCATTTT.

The chain employs TRBV6-5 and TRBJ2-5, with D perhaps TRBD1 (6 bases). The germline V and J ends were trimmed by 6 bases and 4 bases, with 15 bases remaining between them. The CDR3 has 14 residues. The germline CDR1 and CDR2 sequences are MNHEY and SVGAGI. The CDR3 bases are TGTGCCAGCAGCCTGGGACAATACGGAGAGACCCAGTACTTC. Translation: CASSLGQYGETQYF.

Turning to this clone: One end of the junction does not line up with germline, which may come from a read error. The chain has TRBV27 and TRBJ2-5, with D possibly TRBD1 on 5 matching bases. The CDR3 loop spans 16 amino acids. CDR1 is MNHEY and CDR2 is SMNVEV in the germline V gene (reference sequence). The CDR3 protein is CASSLSGLDNSETQYF. In DNA form, the CDR3 reads TGTGCCAGCAGTCTATCCGGCTTGGACAATTCAGAGACCCAGTACTTC.

This sequence joins TRBV6-5 and TRBJ2-3, with 8 bases aligning to TRBD1. The junction had 4 bases not matched to a gene; V was cut back by 6 bases and J by 2 bases. CDR3 length equals 14 residues. CDR1 and CDR2 (germline): MNHEY, SVGAGI. CDR3 sequence reads: CASSQTGVTDTQYF. CDR3 sequence (DNA): TGTGCCAGCAGCCAGACAGGGGTCACAGATACGCAGTATTTT.